The 21 T cell receptor beta chains below were found in one sample sequenced in a study of blood T cell repertoires in COVID-19. The table came from immunoSEQ multiplex PCR; TCRdb's copy has only in-frame clones and leaves some out. The sample yields around 200,000 clones, 85% to 90% seen once. The sequencing input was peripheral blood. The receptors derive from a woman aged 60-70 years with COVID-19, enrolled during active disease.

A note on this clone: The junction departs from germline at one end; a sequencing error may be responsible. This chain joins TRBV7-8 and TRBJ1-2; 8 nucleotides line up with TRBD1. CDR1 SGHVS and CDR2 FQNEAQ come from the germline V gene. The CDR3 length is 14 residues. This chain's CDR3 is CASSLSPDRGPGRF. The CDR3 coding sequence is TGTGCCAGCAGCCTCTCTCCCGACAGGGGCCCTGGAAGATTC.

This chain joins TRBV3-1 (or the pseudogene TRBV3-2) and TRBJ1-2; a possible D gene is TRBD1 (6 bases). The V end lost 3 bases, the J end lost 4 bases, and 9 bases lay between the germline ends. Germline CDR1 and CDR2: LGHDT and YNNKEL (reference sequence). The CDR3 runs 13 residues. This CDR3 is CASSQDRVYGYTF. The CDR3 DNA follows: TGTGCCAGCAGCCAGGACAGAGTCTATGGCTACACCTTC.

The chain recombines TRBV15 with TRBJ1-2; 8 bases line up with TRBD1. CDR3 size: 14 residues. Germline CDR1 reads LNHNV; CDR2 reads YYDKDF (reference sequence). V gave up 6 bases and J gave up 8 bases; unmatched junction bases: 11. The CDR3 region has the DNA TGTGCCACCAGATTCGCAGGGGGCGCGTACGGCTACACCTTC. Translating gives CATRFAGGAYGYTF.

This rearrangement joins TRBV3-1 (or the pseudogene TRBV3-2) to TRBJ2-1, with TRBD2 identical over 10 bases. The germline CDR1 and CDR2 sequences are LGHDT and YNNKEL (reference sequence). The CDR3 is 15 amino acids. Unmatched junction bases numbered 5, after V lost 5 bases and J lost 4 bases. CDR3 protein: CASSYRTSGYNEQFF. In DNA form, the CDR3 reads TGTGCCAGCAGCTACAGGACTAGCGGTTACAATGAGCAGTTCTTC.

The chain has TRBV27 and TRBJ2-7; D is ambiguous. Germline CDR1 reads MNHEY; CDR2 reads SMNVEV (reference sequence). Trimming left V 2 bases short and J 3 bases short, with 8 bases between. This CDR3 is built from 13 residues. The CDR3 region has the DNA TGTGCCAGCAGTTTAAAATTCAACTACGAGCAGTACTTC. Amino acids: CASSLKFNYEQYF.

The rearrangement links TRBV27 to TRBJ1-6; 7 bases map to TRBD1. Losses at the gene ends were 10 bases for V and 13 bases for J; bases not matched to a gene: 19. The CDR3 spans 15 residues. Germline CDR1 and CDR2: MNHEY and SMNVEV (reference sequence). As DNA, the CDR3 is TGTGCCACTCTTCGAGTCCGGGACAGCGCCGTGCCCCTCCACTTT. Protein sequence: CATLRVRDSAVPLHF.

V gene TRBV11-1 combines with J gene TRBJ2-3; TRBD2 matches at 10 bases. In germline, CDR1 is SGHAT, CDR2 FQDESV (reference sequence). The CDR3 consists of 15 residues. The V gene end was trimmed by 5 bases and the J gene end by 2 bases; junction bases not matched to a gene: 4. CDR3 region: CASSPGTSDTDTQYF. The CDR3 DNA follows: TGTGCCAGCAGCCCCGGGACTAGCGACACAGATACGCAGTATTTT.

This chain joins TRBV6-5 and TRBJ2-2; no definite D call. CDR3 length: 14 residues. Germline V gene lookup returns CDR1 MNHEY and CDR2 SVGAGI. V dropped 5 bases and J dropped 0 bases, with 7 bases sitting between them. CDR3 residues: CASSRSANTGELFF. Written as DNA, the CDR3 is TGTGCCAGCAGTCGGTCGGCGAACACCGGGGAGCTGTTTTTT.

The genes are TRBV19 and TRBJ1-2; no clear D gene. This CDR3 has 13 amino acids. The germline CDR1 and CDR2 sequences are LNHDA and SQIVND (reference sequence). V lost 6 bases and J 7 bases, leaving 15 bases between the germline ends. Here the CDR3 reads CASSPGSFGGYTF. The CDR3 region has the DNA TGTGCCAGTAGCCCCGGGTCCTTTGGTGGCTACACCTTC.

The chain uses TRBV9 and TRBJ1-2; D is possibly TRBD1 (5 bases). Per the germline V gene, CDR1 is SGDLS and CDR2 is YYNGEE. The V end was cut by 0 bases, the J end by 2 bases, with 11 bases between. The CDR3 is 15 amino acids. CDR3 DNA: TGTGCCAGCAGCGTAGACCCCGACAGAAACTATGGCTACACCTTC. Protein: CASSVDPDRNYGYTF.

The chain uses TRBV6-1 and TRBJ1-3; D is possibly TRBD1 (5 bases). In germline, CDR1 is MNHNS, CDR2 SASEGT. This CDR3 has 15 residues. V was shortened by 0 bases and J by 2 bases, with 8 bases between the two germline ends. The DNA for the CDR3 is TGTGCCAGCAGTGAAGCAGGGGTTCCTGGAAACACCATATATTTT. The encoded protein is CASSEAGVPGNTIYF.

The V and J genes are TRBV19 and TRBJ1-3, with a weak D call TRBD1 (5 bases). Deletions cut 7 bases from V and 0 bases from J, with 13 bases between. The CDR3 extends over 15 amino acids. Germline CDR1 and CDR2: LNHDA and SQIVND (reference sequence). The CDR3 sequence: CASTMTANSGNTIYF. CDR3 sequence (DNA): TGTGCCAGTACCATGACAGCAAACTCTGGAAACACCATATATTTT.

The genes are TRBV2 and TRBJ2-1, with D perhaps matching TRBD2 (6 bases). This CDR3 region has 15 residues. Trimming pared 3 bases from V and 4 bases from J, leaving 13 bases between. The germline V gene encodes CDR1 SNHLY and CDR2 FYNNEI. The chain's CDR3 is CASSEEGPSYNEQFF. DNA for the CDR3: TGTGCCAGCAGTGAGGAGGGCCCGTCTTACAATGAGCAGTTCTTC. Variable domain in full (rest from reference TRBV2 and TRBJ2-1): EPEVTQTPSHQVTQMGQEVILRCVPISNHLYFYWYRQILGQKVEFLVSFYNNEISEKSEIFDDQFSVERPDGSNFTLKIRSTKLEDSAMYFCASSEEGPSYNEQFFGPGTRLTVL.

The rearrangement links TRBV24-1 to TRBJ1-2; 7 bases agree with TRBD1. This CDR3 has 14 residues. The ends lost 5 bases at V and 3 bases at J; junction bases unmatched: 5. The germline gives CDR1 KGHDR, CDR2 SFDVKD. CDR3 region: CATSGIDRDYGYTF. In nucleotides, the CDR3 is TGTGCCACCAGTGGTATAGACAGGGACTATGGCTACACCTTC.

The chain couples TRBV28 to TRBJ1-3; 7 bases line up with TRBD1. The V segment lost 6 bases and the J segment 4 bases; nucleotides outside the gene matches: 6. The CDR3 runs to 14 residues. From germline, CDR1 is MDHEN and CDR2 SYDVKM. The CDR3 protein is CASSRTGSGNTIYF. CDR3 nucleotide sequence: TGTGCCAGCAGCCGGACAGGTTCGGGAAACACCATATATTTT.

This sequence joins TRBV7-9 and TRBJ2-7, with D possibly matching TRBD1 (5 bases). The CDR3 is 16 residues long. In germline, CDR1 is SEHNR, CDR2 FQNEAQ (reference sequence). The V end was cut by 1 base, the J end by 7 bases, with 20 bases between. The CDR3 DNA is TGTGCCAGCAGCTTAGGCACAGGCAATGTGGGGCGGGAGCAGTACTTC. Its protein product is CASSLGTGNVGREQYF. Full variable domain (remainder filled in from reference TRBV7-9 and TRBJ2-7): DTGVSQNPRHKITKRGQNVTFRCDPISEHNRLYWYRQTLGQGPEFLTYFQNEAQLEKSRLLSDRFSAERPKGSFSTLEIQRTEQGDSAMYLCASSLGTGNVGREQYFGPGTRLTVT.

The rearrangement joins TRBV28 to TRBJ1-2; D perhaps matches TRBD1 (5 bases). The V and J ends lost 1 base and 4 bases respectively, with 7 bases between them. Germline CDR1 and CDR2: MDHEN and SYDVKM. The CDR3 runs 13 residues. CDR3 in amino acids: CASSLSQVYGYTF. CDR3 sequence (DNA): TGTGCCAGCAGTTTATCACAGGTCTATGGCTACACCTTC.

The CDR3 loop reads CASSQDGRGGGTDTQYF. For the CDR3, the DNA is TGCGCCAGCAGCCAAGATGGCAGAGGGGGGGGGACAGATACGCAGTATTTT. The chain employs TRBV4-1 and TRBJ2-3; TRBD2 might be the D (7 bases). The CDR3 totals 17 residues. From germline, CDR1 is MGHRA and CDR2 YSYEKL. V lost 0 bases and J lost 3, with 16 bases in between.

The V call is TRBV28, the J call TRBJ1-6; the match to TRBD1 covers 10 bases. Trimming removed 6 bases from V and 11 bases from J; junction bases left unmatched: 7. CDR1 is MDHEN and CDR2 is SYDVKM in the germline V gene. The CDR3 is 14 amino acids. CDR3 in amino acids: CASSPGQGFAPLHF. Written as DNA, the CDR3 is TGTGCCAGCAGCCCGGGACAGGGGTTCGCACCCCTCCACTTT.

V is TRBV7-2 and J is TRBJ2-1; 11 bases match TRBD2. Germline assignment: CDR1 SGHTA and CDR2 FQGNSA. The CDR3 has 15 residues. V trimming: 1 base; J trimming: 9 bases; junction bases outside the gene matches: 5. The CDR3 is CASSLVVAGGIEQFF. CDR3 nucleotide sequence: TGTGCCAGCAGCTTAGTAGTAGCGGGAGGGATTGAGCAGTTCTTC.

The rearrangement links TRBV7-2 to TRBJ2-7; 8 bases match TRBD2. The CDR3 spans 15 residues. V shed 5 bases and J 0 bases; nucleotides not matched to a gene: 6. Germline V gene sequence: CDR1 SGHTA, CDR2 FQGNSA. The CDR3 DNA is TGTGCCAGCAGCGTCAGCGGGGGCAGCTCCTACGAGCAGTACTTC. This gives the protein CASSVSGGSSYEQYF.